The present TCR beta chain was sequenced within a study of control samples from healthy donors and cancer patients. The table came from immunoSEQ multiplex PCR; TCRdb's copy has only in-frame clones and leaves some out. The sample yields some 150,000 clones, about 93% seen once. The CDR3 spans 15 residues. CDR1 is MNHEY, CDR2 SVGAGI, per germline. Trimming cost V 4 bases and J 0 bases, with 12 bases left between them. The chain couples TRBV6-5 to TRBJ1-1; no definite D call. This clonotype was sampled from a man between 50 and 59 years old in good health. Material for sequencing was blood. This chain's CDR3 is CASSSGGYMNTEAFF. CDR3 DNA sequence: TGTGCCAGCAGTTCCGGCGGGTACATGAACACTGAAGCTTTCTTT.